This is a list of T cell receptor beta chains from one sample in a study of shared clonotypes between healthy human individuals. Method: immunoSEQ multiplex PCR; TCRdb's copy keeps in-frame clones and lacks some. The sample comprises about 1.5 million clones, around 95% of which are singletons, and approximately 1.2% rests with the top ten. Source material: naive CD4+ T cells sorted from blood. These receptors were collected from a man aged 25-45 years in good health. Both conserved end residues are part of each CDR3. Each record gives: V gene, D gene, clone size, J gene, CDR3 DNA, CDR3 protein. A D gene is named only where the DNA matches it firmly. Clone sizes are given selectively: once, few, many, or a class where the clone is expanded.

TRBV28	-	-	TRBJ2-1	TGTGCCAGCAGAAGGACAAGGCCGTACAATGAGCAGTTCTTC	CASRRTRPYNEQFF
TRBV5-4	TRBD2	once	TRBJ2-7	TGTGCCAGCAAAAAAGATCGGGGGGCCTACGAGCAGTACTTC	CASKKDRGAYEQYF
TRBV6-1	-	-	TRBJ1-5	TGTGCCAGCAGTGAAGACGGGGGGGGTGATCAGCCCCAGCATTTT	CASSEDGGGDQPQHF
TRBV9	-	-	TRBJ2-7	TGTGCCAGCAGCGCCCGGGTCGAAGCGGGCGAGCAGTACTTC	CASSARVEAGEQYF
TRBV9	-	few	TRBJ1-2	TGTGCCAGCAGCGTAGAGGATGAACCAGCATATGGCTACACCTTC	CASSVEDEPAYGYTF
TRBV6-5	-	-	TRBJ2-7	TGTGCCAGCAGACCACCTAACAACTACGAGCAGTACTTC	CASRPPNNYEQYF
TRBV19	-	-	TRBJ1-1	TGTGCCAGTAGTATATGGAGGGTCGCGAACACTGAAGCTTTCTTT	CASSIWRVANTEAFF
TRBV15	TRBD1	-	TRBJ2-5	TGTGCCACCAGCAGTGGGACAGGGGCCCAATGGGAGACCCAGTACTTC	CATSSGTGAQWETQYF
TRBV28	-	-	TRBJ2-1	TGTGCCACCCTACCCACCGGAAACTCCTACAATGAGCAGTTCTTC	CATLPTGNSYNEQFF
TRBV2	TRBD1	-	TRBJ1-1	TGTGCCAGCAGTGATCGCTCCGGGACAGGGGCCACTGAAGCTTTCTTT	CASSDRSGTGATEAFF
TRBV6-5	-	-	TRBJ1-5	TGTGCCAGCAGTTACTCGGCGGCAGGGGATCAGCCCCAGCATTTT	CASSYSAAGDQPQHF
TRBV5-6	TRBD1	-	TRBJ1-4	TGTGCCAGCAGCGGGTCGGGACAGGGCTTTGAAAAACTGTTTTTT	CASSGSGQGFEKLFF
TRBV28	-	-	TRBJ2-1	TGTGCCAGCAGTTTTGTTGCCTTCGACCAGCGTGCCTCCTACAATGAGCAGTTCTTC	CASSFVAFDQRASYNEQFF